The clone carrying this T cell receptor beta chain has more than one count but fewer than ten. Its target is not known. The CDR3 has 17 residues. Germline CDR1 reads LGHNA; CDR2 reads YNFKEQ. Between the trimmed V and J ends, which lost 1 base and 0 bases, there was a span of 14 bases. The data derive from a study of T cells and Merkel cell carcinoma outcomes. Overall study findings and caveats: Reportedly, T-cell repertoire with density predicts Merkel cell carcinoma outcomes.

Profiling relied on immunoSEQ multiplex PCR, and the TCRdb table lists in-frame clones only, not all of them. The table lists approximately 20,000 clones, more than 65% of them singletons. The TCR originated in a human donor with Merkel cell carcinoma. Sequencing was carried out using tumor tissue from Merkel cell carcinoma. J is TRBJ2-3 and V is TRBV4-2; D not certain. The CDR3 is CASSQAVVPVSTDTQYF. The CDR3 DNA is TGTGCCAGCAGCCAAGCGGTAGTACCCGTTAGCACAGATACGCAGTATTTT.